This is a list of T cell receptor beta chains from one sample in a study of beta chain features in type 1 diabetes. Clones were read by immunoSEQ multiplex PCR, and TCRdb kept only the in-frame ones, dropping some. The table lists 350,000 to 400,000 clones, around 12% of them singletons. Sequenced material: naive CD4+ T cells from blood. The receptor set was obtained from a woman aged 18-29 years with type 1 diabetes. The CDR3 runs from the conserved cysteine through the conserved F or W. The D gene is left open where the match is weak. Size tells how often a clone was seen (once, few, many) or the class of an expanded clone, and some rows leave it out.

CDR3 DNA: TGTGCCAGCAGTTTGGCGGGGGTGAGGACTGAAGCTTTCTTT; CDR3 protein: CASSLAGVRTEAFF; J gene: TRBJ1-1; CDR3 length: 14; D gene: -; clone size: -; V gene: TRBV27
CDR3 DNA: TGTGCCAGCAGCAAACGGCGGGCCTGGTACGAGCAGTACTTC; CDR3 protein: CASSKRRAWYEQYF; J gene: TRBJ2-7; CDR3 length: 14; D gene: -; clone size: -; V gene: TRBV21-1
CDR3 DNA: TGTGCCACGGCGGAAAACGACGGCTACAATCAGCCCCAGCATTTT; CDR3 protein: CATAENDGYNQPQHF; J gene: TRBJ1-5; CDR3 length: 15; D gene: -; clone size: -; V gene: TRBV19
CDR3 DNA: TGTGCCAGCAGCCAAAGCGGGAACGGGGAGCTGTTTTTT; CDR3 protein: CASSQSGNGELFF; J gene: TRBJ2-2; CDR3 length: 13; D gene: TRBD2; clone size: -; V gene: TRBV5-4
CDR3 DNA: TGTGCCAGCAGCCGAGGGGGCGGGCCGGCCCTCTCCTACGAGCAGTACTTC; CDR3 protein: CASSRGGGPALSYEQYF; J gene: TRBJ2-7; CDR3 length: 17; D gene: TRBD1; clone size: few; V gene: TRBV2
CDR3 DNA: TGTGCCTGGAGTGTCCGACTTGAGTGGGAGGTGTACTTC; CDR3 protein: CAWSVRLEWEVYF; J gene: TRBJ2-7; CDR3 length: 13; D gene: -; clone size: -; V gene: TRBV30
CDR3 DNA: TGTGCCAGCAATACCTACAGGGGGGAGAATGAGCAGTTCTTC; CDR3 protein: CASNTYRGENEQFF; J gene: TRBJ2-1; CDR3 length: 14; D gene: TRBD1; clone size: -; V gene: TRBV6-5
CDR3 DNA: TGTGCCAGTAGGGGGGACTTTTCCTATGGCTACACCTTC; CDR3 protein: CASRGDFSYGYTF; J gene: TRBJ1-2; CDR3 length: 13; D gene: -; clone size: -; V gene: TRBV19
CDR3 DNA: TGTGCCAGTAGCATCTATAGCGGGATAGGGGGCAATGAGCAGTTCTTC; CDR3 protein: CASSIYSGIGGNEQFF; J gene: TRBJ2-1; CDR3 length: 16; D gene: TRBD2; clone size: few; V gene: TRBV19
CDR3 DNA: TGTGCCACCAGCAGAGGTGTGGCCCTTTCCTACGAGCAGTACTTC; CDR3 protein: CATSRGVALSYEQYF; J gene: TRBJ2-7; CDR3 length: 15; D gene: -; clone size: -; V gene: TRBV15
CDR3 DNA: TGTGCCAGCAAGGGAGGTCAGCCCCAGCATTTT; CDR3 protein: CASKGGQPQHF; J gene: TRBJ1-5; CDR3 length: 11; D gene: -; clone size: few; V gene: TRBV6-6
CDR3 DNA: TGCGCCAGCAGCTCGATCGGGACTAGTATACGCAATGAGCAGTTCTTC; CDR3 protein: CASSSIGTSIRNEQFF; J gene: TRBJ2-1; CDR3 length: 16; D gene: TRBD2; clone size: few; V gene: TRBV4-1
CDR3 DNA: TGCGCCAGCAGCCGTCTGACGGAGAGCTCCTACAATGAGCAGTTCTTC; CDR3 protein: CASSRLTESSYNEQFF; J gene: TRBJ2-1; CDR3 length: 16; D gene: -; clone size: few; V gene: TRBV5-1
CDR3 DNA: TGTGCCAGCAGTTCGCTAGCGGAACAAGAGACCCAGTACTTC; CDR3 protein: CASSSLAEQETQYF; J gene: TRBJ2-5; CDR3 length: 14; D gene: TRBD2; clone size: -; V gene: TRBV28
CDR3 DNA: TGTGCCAGCAGCGAAACTAGCGGGAGGGTGAGCCAGTACTTC; CDR3 protein: CASSETSGRVSQYF; J gene: TRBJ2-5; CDR3 length: 14; D gene: TRBD2; clone size: -; V gene: TRBV7-9
CDR3 DNA: TGTGCCAGCAGTGGCAGGACAGGGGTAGCTGAAGCTTTCTTT; CDR3 protein: CASSGRTGVAEAFF; J gene: TRBJ1-1; CDR3 length: 14; D gene: TRBD1; clone size: few; V gene: TRBV27
CDR3 DNA: TGCGCCAGCAGCCCCATGAAGGGGGAAAGATACTATGGCTACACCTTC; CDR3 protein: CASSPMKGERYYGYTF; J gene: TRBJ1-2; CDR3 length: 16; D gene: -; clone size: few; V gene: TRBV4-1
CDR3 DNA: TGTGCCAGCAGCACTGGGACTAGCGGGGGGCAAGAGACCCAGTACTTC; CDR3 protein: CASSTGTSGGQETQYF; J gene: TRBJ2-5; CDR3 length: 16; D gene: TRBD2; clone size: few; V gene: TRBV5-4
CDR3 DNA: TGTGCCAGCAGTTCGGTAGCCCGCACAGATACGCAGTATTTT; CDR3 protein: CASSSVARTDTQYF; J gene: TRBJ2-3; CDR3 length: 14; D gene: -; clone size: -; V gene: TRBV7-2
CDR3 DNA: TGTGCCAGCAGCAAAGGCGACAGGGGACCCGAGACCCAGTACTTC; CDR3 protein: CASSKGDRGPETQYF; J gene: TRBJ2-5; CDR3 length: 15; D gene: -; clone size: few; V gene: TRBV21-1
CDR3 DNA: TGTGCCACCCGAGGTAGCTCTGGGGCCAACGTCCTGACTTTC; CDR3 protein: CATRGSSGANVLTF; J gene: TRBJ2-6; CDR3 length: 14; D gene: -; clone size: -; V gene: TRBV28
CDR3 DNA: TGTGCCAGCAGAGGACAACTACAAGAGACCCAGTACTTC; CDR3 protein: CASRGQLQETQYF; J gene: TRBJ2-5; CDR3 length: 13; D gene: -; clone size: -; V gene: TRBV9
CDR3 DNA: TGCGCCAGCAGCCAAGAAGGCGGCCCTTCCTACGAGCAGTACTTC; CDR3 protein: CASSQEGGPSYEQYF; J gene: TRBJ2-7; CDR3 length: 15; D gene: -; clone size: -; V gene: TRBV4-3
CDR3 DNA: TGTGCCAGCAGTATCCTCCGGACTAGCGGCACAGATACGCAGTATTTT; CDR3 protein: CASSILRTSGTDTQYF; J gene: TRBJ2-3; CDR3 length: 16; D gene: TRBD2; clone size: -; V gene: TRBV28
CDR3 DNA: TGTGCCAGCAGTTTGTTGACAGGGGGGTCCGAGCAGTACTTC; CDR3 protein: CASSLLTGGSEQYF; J gene: TRBJ2-7; CDR3 length: 14; D gene: TRBD1; clone size: -; V gene: TRBV28
CDR3 DNA: TGTGCCTGGAGTCCAGGGACTAGCGGGGAAGGCTTCACGAGCGAGCAGTACTTC; CDR3 protein: CAWSPGTSGEGFTSEQYF; J gene: TRBJ2-7; CDR3 length: 18; D gene: TRBD2; clone size: few; V gene: TRBV30
CDR3 DNA: TGTGCCAGCATCACGGGGCCGGCGGGGCAGACCGGGGAGCTGTTTTTT; CDR3 protein: CASITGPAGQTGELFF; J gene: TRBJ2-2; CDR3 length: 16; D gene: -; clone size: few; V gene: TRBV7-2
CDR3 DNA: TGTGCCTGGGACCCGGGCGGGCCCTACAATGAGCAGTTCTTC; CDR3 protein: CAWDPGGPYNEQFF; J gene: TRBJ2-1; CDR3 length: 14; D gene: -; clone size: -; V gene: TRBV30
CDR3 DNA: TGCGCCAGCAGCTTGGGAGGGGGTCACAATGAGCAGTTCTTC; CDR3 protein: CASSLGGGHNEQFF; J gene: TRBJ2-1; CDR3 length: 14; D gene: -; clone size: -; V gene: TRBV5-1
CDR3 DNA: TGTGCCAGCAGCCCGACTCGGGTGGGAGCGAATGAGCAGTTCTTC; CDR3 protein: CASSPTRVGANEQFF; J gene: TRBJ2-1; CDR3 length: 15; D gene: -; clone size: -; V gene: TRBV9
CDR3 DNA: TGTGCCAGCAGGCGGGGACTTGGGGGAGATACGCAGTATTTT; CDR3 protein: CASRRGLGGDTQYF; J gene: TRBJ2-3; CDR3 length: 14; D gene: -; clone size: few; V gene: TRBV6-5
CDR3 DNA: TGTGCCAGCAGCACAGACAGGTACAATGAGCAGTTCTTC; CDR3 protein: CASSTDRYNEQFF; J gene: TRBJ2-1; CDR3 length: 13; D gene: -; clone size: few; V gene: TRBV5-6
CDR3 DNA: TGTGCCAGCAGCTTAGGAGTGCGGGGCTACACCTTC; CDR3 protein: CASSLGVRGYTF; J gene: TRBJ1-2; CDR3 length: 12; D gene: -; clone size: -; V gene: TRBV7-9
CDR3 DNA: TGTGCCAGCGGGGGGGACAGGGGAAGGTCACCCCTCCACTTT; CDR3 protein: CASGGDRGRSPLHF; J gene: TRBJ1-6; CDR3 length: 14; D gene: TRBD1; clone size: -; V gene: TRBV11-3
CDR3 DNA: TGTGCCAGCAGCCGTTCGGGAGATACGCAGTATTTT; CDR3 protein: CASSRSGDTQYF; J gene: TRBJ2-3; CDR3 length: 12; D gene: -; clone size: -; V gene: TRBV7-9
CDR3 DNA: TGCGCCAGCAGCTCCCCGCGGGGAGGGACCAACTATGGCTACACCTTC; CDR3 protein: CASSSPRGGTNYGYTF; J gene: TRBJ1-2; CDR3 length: 16; D gene: -; clone size: few; V gene: TRBV5-1
CDR3 DNA: TGTGCCAGCAGTGGCCACAGGGACCACTATGGCTACACCTTC; CDR3 protein: CASSGHRDHYGYTF; J gene: TRBJ1-2; CDR3 length: 14; D gene: -; clone size: -; V gene: TRBV6-6
CDR3 DNA: TGTGCGACGGAGGGTGGAAAGGAAAAACTGTTTTTT; CDR3 protein: CATEGGKEKLFF; J gene: TRBJ1-4; CDR3 length: 12; D gene: -; clone size: few; V gene: TRBV30
CDR3 DNA: TGTGCCAGCGCGGGATCAGGGGCCAACGTCCTGACTTTC; CDR3 protein: CASAGSGANVLTF; J gene: TRBJ2-6; CDR3 length: 13; D gene: -; clone size: -; V gene: TRBV4-2
CDR3 DNA: TGTGCCAGCAGTTTATCGGGTGTGGGCGCCTATGGCTACACCTTC; CDR3 protein: CASSLSGVGAYGYTF; J gene: TRBJ1-2; CDR3 length: 15; D gene: -; clone size: few; V gene: TRBV27
CDR3 DNA: TGTGCCAGCAGCTTGGGCCCACTAGCCTACGAGCAGTACTTC; CDR3 protein: CASSLGPLAYEQYF; J gene: TRBJ2-7; CDR3 length: 14; D gene: -; clone size: few; V gene: TRBV5-4
CDR3 DNA: TGTGCCAGCAGCGCGACTATGTACAATGAGCAGTTCTTC; CDR3 protein: CASSATMYNEQFF; J gene: TRBJ2-1; CDR3 length: 13; D gene: -; clone size: few; V gene: TRBV9
CDR3 DNA: TGTGCCAGCTCACCTGGAAGAGCGCAATACAATGAGCAGTTCTTC; CDR3 protein: CASSPGRAQYNEQFF; J gene: TRBJ2-1; CDR3 length: 15; D gene: -; clone size: -; V gene: TRBV18
CDR3 DNA: TGTGCCAGCAGCGCTAGCGGGAGTTACGAGCAGTACTTC; CDR3 protein: CASSASGSYEQYF; J gene: TRBJ2-7; CDR3 length: 13; D gene: TRBD2; clone size: few; V gene: TRBV28
CDR3 DNA: TGTGCCTGGATAAGCGGATACACAGATACGCAGTATTTT; CDR3 protein: CAWISGYTDTQYF; J gene: TRBJ2-3; CDR3 length: 13; D gene: -; clone size: few; V gene: TRBV30
CDR3 DNA: TGTGCCAGCAGCTCCCTAGTGGATAAGGGGAACGAGCAGTACTTC; CDR3 protein: CASSSLVDKGNEQYF; J gene: TRBJ2-7; CDR3 length: 15; D gene: -; clone size: -; V gene: TRBV7-8
CDR3 DNA: TGTGCCAGCAGTGAATCAGATCGCGGCACCGGGGAGCTGTTTTTT; CDR3 protein: CASSESDRGTGELFF; J gene: TRBJ2-2; CDR3 length: 15; D gene: -; clone size: few; V gene: TRBV25-1
CDR3 DNA: TGTGCCAGCAGTTATGACAGGGGTACATATCGGGAGACCCAGTACTTC; CDR3 protein: CASSYDRGTYRETQYF; J gene: TRBJ2-5; CDR3 length: 16; D gene: TRBD1; clone size: -; V gene: TRBV6-6
CDR3 DNA: TGTGCCAGCAGCCAGGACAGCAATGAGCAGTTCTTC; CDR3 protein: CASSQDSNEQFF; J gene: TRBJ2-1; CDR3 length: 12; D gene: -; clone size: -; V gene: TRBV7-6
CDR3 DNA: TGCGCCAGCAGCCAAGATCAGGGGCGCTCCTACGAGCAGTACTTC; CDR3 protein: CASSQDQGRSYEQYF; J gene: TRBJ2-7; CDR3 length: 15; D gene: -; clone size: -; V gene: TRBV4-3
CDR3 DNA: TGTGCCAGCAGCGCGGACGGGGGTTTCTACGAGCAGTACTTC; CDR3 protein: CASSADGGFYEQYF; J gene: TRBJ2-7; CDR3 length: 14; D gene: -; clone size: -; V gene: TRBV2
CDR3 DNA: TGCAGCGTTGCGCTCGAGTACACTGAAGCTTTCTTT; CDR3 protein: CSVALEYTEAFF; J gene: TRBJ1-1; CDR3 length: 12; D gene: -; clone size: -; V gene: TRBV29-1
CDR3 DNA: TGTGCCAGCTCACCTACAACAGGGGGGAACTATGGCTACACCTTC; CDR3 protein: CASSPTTGGNYGYTF; J gene: TRBJ1-2; CDR3 length: 15; D gene: TRBD1; clone size: few; V gene: TRBV18
CDR3 DNA: TGTGCCTCGGGGGATCGAAGAAACGAGCAGTACTTC; CDR3 protein: CASGDRRNEQYF; J gene: TRBJ2-7; CDR3 length: 12; D gene: -; clone size: -; V gene: TRBV19
CDR3 DNA: TGTGCCAGCAGCTTGTCGACAGGGAAGGAGGAGACCCAGTACTTC; CDR3 protein: CASSLSTGKEETQYF; J gene: TRBJ2-5; CDR3 length: 15; D gene: TRBD1; clone size: few; V gene: TRBV11-2
CDR3 DNA: TGTGCCAGCAGCTTACTCTACGGGGGGGCAGGAAGACACAATGAGCAGTTCTTC; CDR3 protein: CASSLLYGGAGRHNEQFF; J gene: TRBJ2-1; CDR3 length: 18; D gene: TRBD2; clone size: -; V gene: TRBV11-2